This is a list of T cell receptor beta chains from one sample in a study of blood T cell repertoires in COVID-19. The assay was immunoSEQ multiplex PCR, and TCRdb's table has in-frame clones only and misses some. This table has fewer than 95,000 clones, 72% appearing once. Sequencing input: peripheral blood. The receptors here all came from a woman older than 75 with acute or convalescent COVID-19. The CDR3 runs from the conserved cysteine through the conserved F or W. D genes are given only for firm matches. Expanded clones get a size class; other rows say once, few or many, or leave the size out.

clone size	D gene	V gene	J gene	CDR3 DNA	CDR3 protein
-	TRBD2	TRBV11-2	TRBJ2-3	TGTGCCAGCTGGGGCCCAGCGGGGGGCCCTACCCTCACAGATACGCAGTATTTT	CASWGPAGGPTLTDTQYF
-	TRBD1	TRBV18	TRBJ2-2	TGTGCCAGCTCGACCGGACAGGGGAACACCGGGGAGCTGTTTTTT	CASSTGQGNTGELFF
-	TRBD2	TRBV19	TRBJ2-3	TGTGCCAGTAACGGCGGGGGGTCCACAGATACGCAGTATTTT	CASNGGGSTDTQYF
-	-	TRBV7-9	TRBJ2-3	TGTGCCAGCAGCTTAGCGGAGGGACGGTTGCATGGGCCAGATACGCAGTATTTT	CASSLAEGRLHGPDTQYF
-	-	TRBV7-2	TRBJ1-2	TGTGCCAGCAGCGTTTACAGGCCTGAAGGCTATGGCTACACCTTC	CASSVYRPEGYGYTF
-	-	TRBV2	TRBJ2-6	TGTGCCAGCAGTGCCGTCCGAGGCAGCACTGGGGCCAACGTCCTGACTTTC	CASSAVRGSTGANVLTF
-	-	TRBV19	TRBJ1-2	TGTGCCATTAGGGGCAACAGACCAAACTATGGCTACACCTTC	CAIRGNRPNYGYTF
few	-	TRBV7-8	TRBJ1-1	TGTGCCAGCAGCCTAAGTGGACAGACGCACACTGAAGCTTTCTTT	CASSLSGQTHTEAFF
-	-	TRBV5-4	TRBJ1-4	TGTGCCAGCAGCTTGGGGGCGCGCCCTGGCGATGAAAAACTGTTTTTT	CASSLGARPGDEKLFF
few	TRBD1	TRBV6-5	TRBJ1-2	TGTGCCAGCAGTTACGTGACAGGGGGCCACTATGGCTACACCTTC	CASSYVTGGHYGYTF
-	TRBD1	TRBV30	TRBJ2-5	TGTGCCTGGAGTCTTTCCTCCTACGGGACAGGGAACTTC	CAWSLSSYGTGNF
-	-	TRBV19	TRBJ2-2	TGTGCCAGTAGTATTGGGCGAGACACCGGGGAGCTGTTTTTT	CASSIGRDTGELFF
-	-	TRBV7-2	TRBJ1-3	TGTGCCAGCGAGGGTGGAGGAGCGGGAAACACCATATATTTT	CASEGGGAGNTIYF
few	-	TRBV6-6	TRBJ1-2	TGTGCCAGCAGTACCACCACCAGGGGCTACACCTTC	CASSTTTRGYTF
-	TRBD2	TRBV4-3	TRBJ2-7	TGCGCCAGCAGCCAAGGTACCGGGACTAATCTCTACGAGCAGTACTTC	CASSQGTGTNLYEQYF
-	TRBD1	TRBV6-5	TRBJ1-2	TGTGCCAGCAGTCCGGTTAGGACAGGGGGGGGCTACACCTTC	CASSPVRTGGGYTF
few	TRBD1	TRBV18	TRBJ2-2	TGTGCCAGCTCACGAGGGACAGGGGAGGTCACCGGGGAGCTGTTTTTT	CASSRGTGEVTGELFF
-	TRBD1	TRBV11-2	TRBJ1-2	TGTGCCAGCAGCTCCCAAACAGGGGGCTATGGCTACACCTTC	CASSSQTGGYGYTF
-	TRBD1	TRBV6-5	TRBJ1-4	TGTGCCAGCAGACTTAACAGGGGTACTAATGAAAAACTGTTTTTT	CASRLNRGTNEKLFF
-	-	TRBV6-5	TRBJ1-3	TGTGCCAGCAGTTCCACAGGGCCCTCTGGAAACACCATATATTTT	CASSSTGPSGNTIYF
-	-	TRBV7-9	TRBJ1-1	TGTGCCAGCAGACCTGAGCGACGGGAGGCCAACACTGAAGCTTTCTTT	CASRPERREANTEAFF
-	-	TRBV28	TRBJ2-1	TGTGCCAGCAAGATACGAAGGACAGCTAAGGGGTTGTTCTTC	CASKIRRTAKGLFF
-	TRBD1	TRBV27	TRBJ1-5	TGTGCCAGCAGGCCCGGGACAGAGCACACTCAGCCCCAGCATTTT	CASRPGTEHTQPQHF
-	-	TRBV6-5	TRBJ2-1	TGTGCCAGCAGTCGCCCACCACCAAGAGACAATGAGCAGTTCTTC	CASSRPPPRDNEQFF
-	TRBD2	TRBV7-6	TRBJ2-5	TGTGCCAGCAGCCCGGGGTTGACTAGCGGGTACCAAGAGACCCAGTACTTC	CASSPGLTSGYQETQYF
-	-	TRBV7-9	TRBJ1-4	TGTGCCAGCAGCTTTAGTTTTACTAATGAAAAACTGTTTTTT	CASSFSFTNEKLFF
-	-	TRBV2	TRBJ2-6	TGTGCCAGCACCACTGGGGCCAACGTCCTGACTTTC	CASTTGANVLTF
-	TRBD1	TRBV18	TRBJ2-7	TGTGCCAGCTCACCACTATACACCGGGACAGCGGAATACGAGCAGTACTTC	CASSPLYTGTAEYEQYF
-	-	TRBV19	TRBJ1-3	TGTGCCAGTAGTCCAAGACAGCGGGCCTCTGGAAACACCATATATTTT	CASSPRQRASGNTIYF
-	TRBD1	TRBV5-1	TRBJ1-2	TGCGCCAGCAGCACTACAGGGGGCTCTTATGGCTACACCTTC	CASSTTGGSYGYTF
few	-	TRBV18	TRBJ2-7	TGTGCCAGCTCCGGACAGACCTACGAGCAGTACTTC	CASSGQTYEQYF
-	TRBD1	TRBV5-1	TRBJ1-1	TGCGCCAGCAGCCCGACAGGGGTTATACCGGAAGGAGCTTTCTTT	CASSPTGVIPEGAFF
-	TRBD2	TRBV7-6	TRBJ2-5	TGTGCCAGCAGCTTAGTGGGGGGGGGCCAAGAGACCCAGTACTTC	CASSLVGGGQETQYF
-	-	TRBV28	TRBJ1-2	TGTGCCAGCAGTTCGGGGGGCTCTAACTATGGCTACACCTTC	CASSSGGSNYGYTF
-	TRBD1	TRBV23-1	TRBJ1-2	TGCGCCAGCAGTCAATCTTTTCAACAGGGGCGAGATTATGGCTACACCTTC	CASSQSFQQGRDYGYTF
-	TRBD2	TRBV5-1	TRBJ2-7	TGCGCCAGCAGACGGGGGGACTCCTACGAGCAGTACTTC	CASRRGDSYEQYF
-	TRBD1	TRBV7-3	TRBJ2-3	TGTGCCAGCAGACAACAGGGGGTGCTCACAGATACGCAGTATTTT	CASRQQGVLTDTQYF
-	-	TRBV5-8	TRBJ2-5	TGTGCCAGCAGCAAAATCAGGGTAGGGATGGAGACCCAGTACTTC	CASSKIRVGMETQYF
-	TRBD1	TRBV18	TRBJ1-3	TGTGCCAGCTCACCATATGCACAGGGGCCGGGAAACACCATATATTTT	CASSPYAQGPGNTIYF
-	-	TRBV9	TRBJ1-1	TGTGCCAGCAGCTTGTCCATGAACACTGAAGCTTTCTTT	CASSLSMNTEAFF
once	-	TRBV10-3	TRBJ1-2	TGTGCCACCGAGGGGGAAGGTGGCTACACCTTC	CATEGEGGYTF
-	-	TRBV2	TRBJ1-1	TGTGCCAGCACCAACCCCCGGGGGATAAGGACTGAAGCTTTCTTT	CASTNPRGIRTEAFF
few	-	TRBV4-1	TRBJ1-4	TGCGCCAGCAGCCAAGATTGGGAGGGGGGCGAAAAACTGTTTTTT	CASSQDWEGGEKLFF
-	TRBD1	TRBV11-2	TRBJ1-4	TGTGCCAGCAGCCCCGGGACAGGGAATGAAAAACTGTTTTTT	CASSPGTGNEKLFF
-	TRBD1	TRBV6-2/TRBV6-3	TRBJ1-5	TGTGCCAGCAGTTTTAGATTGGGACAGGGTAATCAGCCCCAGCATTTT	CASSFRLGQGNQPQHF
few	-	TRBV6-6	TRBJ1-6	TGTGCCAGCAGTTTCCCCTTACAGGATAATTCACCCCTCCACTTT	CASSFPLQDNSPLHF